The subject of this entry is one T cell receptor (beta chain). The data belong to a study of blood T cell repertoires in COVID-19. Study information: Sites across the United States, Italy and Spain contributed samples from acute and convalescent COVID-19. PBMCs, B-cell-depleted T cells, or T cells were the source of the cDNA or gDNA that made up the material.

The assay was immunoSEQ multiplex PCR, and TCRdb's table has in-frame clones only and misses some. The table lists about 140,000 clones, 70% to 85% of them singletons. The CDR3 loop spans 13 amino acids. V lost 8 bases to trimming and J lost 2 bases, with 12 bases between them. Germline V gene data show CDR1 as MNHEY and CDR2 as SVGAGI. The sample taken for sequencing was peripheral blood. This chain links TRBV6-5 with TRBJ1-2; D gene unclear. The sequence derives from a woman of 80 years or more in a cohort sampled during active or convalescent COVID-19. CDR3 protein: CASSAPQNYGYTF. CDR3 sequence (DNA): TGTGCCAGCTCGGCCCCACAGAACTATGGCTACACCTTC.